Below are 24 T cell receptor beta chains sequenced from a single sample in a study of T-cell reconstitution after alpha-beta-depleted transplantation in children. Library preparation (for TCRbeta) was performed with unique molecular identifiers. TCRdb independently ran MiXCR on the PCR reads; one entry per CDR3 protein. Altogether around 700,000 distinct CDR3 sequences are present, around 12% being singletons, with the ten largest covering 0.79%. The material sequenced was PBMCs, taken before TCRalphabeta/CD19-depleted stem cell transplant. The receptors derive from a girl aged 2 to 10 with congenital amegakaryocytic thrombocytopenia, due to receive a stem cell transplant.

For the CDR3, the DNA is TGTGCCACCAGCAGAGAGCCAAAAGAGACCCAGTACTTC. This translates into CATSREPKETQYF. This chain connects TRBV15 to TRBJ2-5; D not certain. V gave up 0 bases and J gave up 3 bases, with 5 bases separating them. The CDR3 covers 13 residues. Germline assignment: CDR1 LNHNV and CDR2 YYDKDF (reference sequence).

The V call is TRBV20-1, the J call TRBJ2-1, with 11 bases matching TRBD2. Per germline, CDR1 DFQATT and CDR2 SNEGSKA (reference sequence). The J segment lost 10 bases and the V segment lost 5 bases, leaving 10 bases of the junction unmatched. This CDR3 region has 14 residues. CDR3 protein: CSAGISGRAGEQFF. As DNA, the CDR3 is TGCAGTGCTGGAATTAGCGGGAGGGCCGGGGAGCAGTTCTTC.

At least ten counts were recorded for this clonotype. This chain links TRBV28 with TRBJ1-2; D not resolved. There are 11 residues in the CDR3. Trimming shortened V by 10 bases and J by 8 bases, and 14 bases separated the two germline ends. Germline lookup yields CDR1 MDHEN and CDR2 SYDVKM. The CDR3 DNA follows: TGTGCCATCTTAACCTCGTGGGGCTACACCTTC. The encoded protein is CAILTSWGYTF.

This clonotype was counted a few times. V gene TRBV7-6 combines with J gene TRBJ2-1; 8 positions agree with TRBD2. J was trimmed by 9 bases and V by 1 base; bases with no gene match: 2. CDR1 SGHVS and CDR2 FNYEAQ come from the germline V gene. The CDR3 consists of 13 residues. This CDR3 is CASSLGSGSEQFF. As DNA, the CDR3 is TGTGCCAGCAGCTTAGGGAGCGGGAGTGAGCAGTTCTTC.

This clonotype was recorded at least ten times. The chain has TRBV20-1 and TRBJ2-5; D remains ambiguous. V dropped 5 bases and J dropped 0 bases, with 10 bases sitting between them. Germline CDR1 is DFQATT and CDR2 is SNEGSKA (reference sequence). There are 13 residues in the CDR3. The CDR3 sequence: CSAGVVYQETQYF. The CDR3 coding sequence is TGCAGTGCTGGCGTTGTGTACCAAGAGACCCAGTACTTC.

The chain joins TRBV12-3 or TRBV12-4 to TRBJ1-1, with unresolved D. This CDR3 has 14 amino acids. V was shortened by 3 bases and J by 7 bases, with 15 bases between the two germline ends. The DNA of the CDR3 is TGTGCCAGCAGTTTTTTGAAAAAATGGGATGAAGCTTTCTTT. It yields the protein CASSFLKKWDEAFF.

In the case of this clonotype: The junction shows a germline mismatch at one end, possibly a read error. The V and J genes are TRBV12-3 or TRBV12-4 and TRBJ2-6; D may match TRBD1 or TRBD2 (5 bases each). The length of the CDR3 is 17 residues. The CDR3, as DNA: TGTGCCAGCAGTTCCTGGGACGCATACTCTGGGGCCAACGTCCCGACTTTC. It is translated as CASSSWDAYSGANVPTF.

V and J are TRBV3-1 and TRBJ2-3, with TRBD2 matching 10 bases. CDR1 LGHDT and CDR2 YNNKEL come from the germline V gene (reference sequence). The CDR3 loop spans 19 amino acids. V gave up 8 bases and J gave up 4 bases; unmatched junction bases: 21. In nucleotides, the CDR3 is TGTGCCAGCTGCCCCCCTAGCGGGAGTCCACTACAGATGGCAGATACGCAGTATTTT. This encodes CASCPPSGSPLQMADTQYF.

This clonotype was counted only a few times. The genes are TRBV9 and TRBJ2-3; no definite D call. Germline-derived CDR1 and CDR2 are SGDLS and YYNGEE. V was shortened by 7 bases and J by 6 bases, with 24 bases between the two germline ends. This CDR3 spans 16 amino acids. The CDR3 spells CASAPAVWTTTDTQYF. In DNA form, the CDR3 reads TGTGCCAGCGCACCCGCGGTGTGGACCACAACGGATACGCAGTATTTT.

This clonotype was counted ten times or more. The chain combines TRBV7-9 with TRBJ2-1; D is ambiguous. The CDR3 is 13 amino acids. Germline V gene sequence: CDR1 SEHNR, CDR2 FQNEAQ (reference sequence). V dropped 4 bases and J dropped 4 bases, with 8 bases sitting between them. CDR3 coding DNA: TGTGCCAGCAGCTCCTCAACGTACAATGAGCAGTTCTTC. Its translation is CASSSSTYNEQFF.

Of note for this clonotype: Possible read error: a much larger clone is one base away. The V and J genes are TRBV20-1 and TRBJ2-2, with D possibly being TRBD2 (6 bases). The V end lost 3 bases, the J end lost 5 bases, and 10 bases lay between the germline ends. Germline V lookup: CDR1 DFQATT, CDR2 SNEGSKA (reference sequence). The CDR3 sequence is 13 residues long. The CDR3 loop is CSARDYGTGELFF. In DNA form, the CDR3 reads TGCAGTGCTAGGGACTATGGGACCGGGGAGCTGTTTTTT.

The CDR3 DNA is TGCAGTGCTAGTAGCCTTACATTAGGGGGAGATACGCAGTATTTT. Its translation is CSASSLTLGGDTQYF. The chain carries TRBV20-1 and TRBJ2-3; D might be TRBD1 (6 bases). Trimming removed 3 bases at V and 5 bases at J, with 18 bases between. CDR1 and CDR2 (germline): DFQATT, SNEGSKA (reference sequence). The CDR3 loop spans 15 amino acids.

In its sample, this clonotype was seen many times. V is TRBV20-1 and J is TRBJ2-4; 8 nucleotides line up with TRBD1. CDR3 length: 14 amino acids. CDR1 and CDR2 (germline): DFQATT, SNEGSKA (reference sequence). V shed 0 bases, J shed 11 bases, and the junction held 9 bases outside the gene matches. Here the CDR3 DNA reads TGCAGTGCTAGAGATCGGCAGGGGGCAAGCCTTCAGTACTTC. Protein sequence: CSARDRQGASLQYF.

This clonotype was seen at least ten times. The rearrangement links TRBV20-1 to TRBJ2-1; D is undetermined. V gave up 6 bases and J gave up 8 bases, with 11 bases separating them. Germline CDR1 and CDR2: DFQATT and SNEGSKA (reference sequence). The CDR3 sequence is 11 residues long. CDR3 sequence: CSASTGHEQFF. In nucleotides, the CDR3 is TGCAGTGCCTCTACCGGCCATGAGCAGTTCTTC.

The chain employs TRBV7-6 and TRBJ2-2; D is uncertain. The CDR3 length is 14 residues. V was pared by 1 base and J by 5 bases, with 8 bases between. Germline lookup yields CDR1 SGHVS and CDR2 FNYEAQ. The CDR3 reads CASSLEWRTGELFF. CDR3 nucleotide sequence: TGTGCCAGCAGCTTAGAGTGGAGAACCGGGGAGCTGTTTTTT.

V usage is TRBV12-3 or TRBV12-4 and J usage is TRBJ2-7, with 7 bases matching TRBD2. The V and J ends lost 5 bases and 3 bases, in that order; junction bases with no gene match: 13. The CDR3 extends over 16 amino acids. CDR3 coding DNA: TGTGCCAGCAGTCACCGCCCTAGCGGTCCCTACTACGAGCAGTACTTC. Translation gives CASSHRPSGPYYEQYF.

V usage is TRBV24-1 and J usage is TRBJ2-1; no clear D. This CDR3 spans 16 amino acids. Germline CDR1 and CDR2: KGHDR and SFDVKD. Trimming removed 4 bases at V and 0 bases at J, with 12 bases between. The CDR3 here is CATSDPYRTSYNEQFF. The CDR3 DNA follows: TGTGCCACCAGTGACCCTTACAGAACCTCCTACAATGAGCAGTTCTTC.

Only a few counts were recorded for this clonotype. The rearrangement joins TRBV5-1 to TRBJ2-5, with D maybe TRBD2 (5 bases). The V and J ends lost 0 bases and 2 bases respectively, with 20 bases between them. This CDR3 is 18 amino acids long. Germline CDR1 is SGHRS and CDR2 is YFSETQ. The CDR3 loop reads CASSLGVGRDYQQETQYF. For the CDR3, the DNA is TGCGCCAGCAGCTTGGGCGTCGGTCGCGACTACCAACAAGAGACCCAGTACTTC.

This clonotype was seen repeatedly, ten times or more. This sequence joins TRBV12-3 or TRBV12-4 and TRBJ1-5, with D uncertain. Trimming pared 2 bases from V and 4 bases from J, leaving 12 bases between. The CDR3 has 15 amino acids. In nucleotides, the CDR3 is TGTGCCAGCAGTTTAAGTACCGGATTTAATCAGCCCCAGCATTTT. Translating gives CASSLSTGFNQPQHF.

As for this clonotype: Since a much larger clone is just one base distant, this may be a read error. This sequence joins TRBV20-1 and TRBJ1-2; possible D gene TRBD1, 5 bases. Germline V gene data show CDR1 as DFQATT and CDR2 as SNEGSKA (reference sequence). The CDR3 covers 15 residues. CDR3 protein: CRALELGLGAYGDTF. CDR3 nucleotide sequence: TGCAGGGCTCTAGAACTGGGGCTCGGGGCCTATGGCGACACCTTC.

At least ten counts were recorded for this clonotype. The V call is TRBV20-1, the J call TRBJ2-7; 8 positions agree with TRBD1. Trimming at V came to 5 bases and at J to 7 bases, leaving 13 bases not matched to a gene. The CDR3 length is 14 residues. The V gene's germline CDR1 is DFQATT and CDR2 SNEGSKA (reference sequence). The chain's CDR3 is CSALPGQVTVEQYF. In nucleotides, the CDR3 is TGCAGTGCTCTGCCGGGACAGGTTACTGTAGAGCAGTACTTC.

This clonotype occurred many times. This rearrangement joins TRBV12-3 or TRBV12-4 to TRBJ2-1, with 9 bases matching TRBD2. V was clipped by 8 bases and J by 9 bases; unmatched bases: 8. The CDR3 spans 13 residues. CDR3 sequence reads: CASYLSGSREQFF. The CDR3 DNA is TGTGCCAGCTACCTTAGCGGGAGTCGTGAGCAGTTCTTC.

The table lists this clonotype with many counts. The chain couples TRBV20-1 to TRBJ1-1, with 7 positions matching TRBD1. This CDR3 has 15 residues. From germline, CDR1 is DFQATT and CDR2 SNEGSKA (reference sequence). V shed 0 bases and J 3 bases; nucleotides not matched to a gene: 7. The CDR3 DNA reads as TGCAGTGCTAGAGATCCCGACAGGGATTACACTGAAGCTTTCTTT. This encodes CSARDPDRDYTEAFF.

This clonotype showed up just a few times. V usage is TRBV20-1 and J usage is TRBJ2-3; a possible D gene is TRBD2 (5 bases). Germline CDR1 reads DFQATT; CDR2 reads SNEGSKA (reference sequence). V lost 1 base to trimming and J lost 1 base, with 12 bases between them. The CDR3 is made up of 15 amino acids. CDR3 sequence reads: CSARVQFGGTDTQYF. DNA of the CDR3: TGCAGTGCTAGAGTTCAGTTCGGGGGCACAGATACGCAGTATTTT.